A single sample is the source of the 31 T cell receptor beta chains below, sequenced in a study of precursors of human CD4 cytotoxic T cells. TCRdb re-analysed the reads in MiXCR, keeping a single row per CDR3 protein. Counted here are hundreds of distinct CDR3 sequences, around a sixth occurring once; the ten biggest clones make up 20%. Bulk UMI-based sequencing covered sorted CD4+ central memory, effector memory, IL-7R-high and IL-7R-negative TEMRA subsets. The source material was memory CD4+ T cells from blood (PBMCs). Receptors were obtained from a human donor in good health.

This clonotype has more than one count but fewer than ten. The gene calls are TRBV10-3 and TRBJ2-2; a possible D gene is TRBD1 (5 bases). This CDR3 has 15 amino acids. Germline values: CDR1 ENHRY, CDR2 SYGVKD. V was trimmed by 1 base and J by 6 bases, leaving 12 bases between them. CDR3 residues: CAISELQGGSGELFF. CDR3 sequence (DNA): TGTGCCATCAGTGAGTTGCAGGGTGGATCCGGGGAGCTGTTTTTT.

As concerns this clonotype: Given the absence of the conserved phenylalanine or tryptophan at the CDR3 end, a read error is likely. The J gene is TRBJ2-5, the V gene TRBV12-5; TRBD1 matches at 9 bases. There are 14 residues in the CDR3. Germline CDR1 LGHNT, CDR2 FRNRAP. Trimming cost V 5 bases and J 1 base; bases outside gene matches: 2. The CDR3 sequence is CASGAGQGQETQYY. CDR3 nucleotide sequence: TGTGCTAGTGGTGCGGGACAGGGCCAAGAGACCCAGTACTAC.

By sample fraction, this clonotype is large. The chain uses TRBV7-2 and TRBJ1-6, with TRBD1 as a possible D gene (5 bases). Germline V CDR1 and CDR2: SGHTA, FQGNSA. The CDR3 runs to 15 residues. V lost 5 bases and J lost 6, with 14 bases in between. This chain's CDR3 is CASSRTGNPNSPLHF. The CDR3 nucleotides are TGTGCCAGCAGCCGTACAGGAAACCCTAATTCACCCCTCCACTTT. Complete variable domain (other parts from reference TRBV7-2 and TRBJ1-6): GAGVSQSPSNKVTEKGKDVELRCDPISGHTALYWYRQSLGQGLEFLIYFQGNSAPDKSGLPSDRFSAERTGGSVSTLTIQRTQQEDSAVYLCASSRTGNPNSPLHFGNGTRLTVT.

This clonotype is termed large (0.1 to 1%). The chain carries TRBV7-2 and TRBJ2-1; D not resolved. In germline, CDR1 is SGHTA, CDR2 FQGNSA. This CDR3 has 13 residues. V lost 5 bases and J 5 bases, leaving 10 bases between the germline ends. The CDR3 bases are TGTGCCAGCAGCCCCTACCTAAACAATGAGCAGTTCTTC. Protein: CASSPYLNNEQFF.

This clonotype turned up a few times. The J gene is TRBJ2-2, the V gene TRBV25-1; TRBD2 agrees at 7 bases. This CDR3 comprises 16 residues. The ends lost 3 bases at V and 3 bases at J; junction bases unmatched: 7. CDR1 MGHDK and CDR2 SYGVNS come from the germline V gene. In DNA, the CDR3 is TGTGCCAGCAGTGATACCCTCAGCGGGGACACCGGGGAGCTGTTTTTT. Protein product: CASSDTLSGDTGELFF. The complete variable domain, with remaining parts taken from reference TRBV25-1 and TRBJ2-2, reads EADIYQTPRYLVIGTGKKITLECSQTMGHDKMYWYQQDPGMELHLIHYSYGVNSTEKGDLSSESTVSRIRTEHFPLTLESARPSHTSQYLCASSDTLSGDTGELFFGEGSRLTVL.

This clonotype was detected a few times. The chain couples TRBV30 to TRBJ2-5, with 8 bases lining up with TRBD2. The CDR3 is 13 amino acids. The germline CDR1 and CDR2 sequences are GTSNPN and SVGIG (reference sequence). V shed 1 base and J 6 bases; nucleotides not matched to a gene: 4. CDR3 residues: CAWSGAGVKTQYF. CDR3 DNA: TGTGCCTGGAGTGGAGCGGGAGTAAAGACCCAGTACTTC. Full variable domain (rest looked up from reference TRBV30 and TRBJ2-5): SQTIHQWPATLVQPVGSPLSLECTVEGTSNPNLYWYRQAAGRGLQLLFYSVGIGQISSEVPQNLSASRPQDRQFILSSKKLLLSDSGFYLCAWSGAGVKTQYFGPGTRLLVL.

The chain combines TRBV7-9 with TRBJ2-7; 7 bases agree with TRBD1. Germline-derived CDR1 and CDR2 are SEHNR and FQNEAQ (reference sequence). Germline trimming cut 6 bases from V and 2 bases from J; bases unmatched to any gene: 1. CDR3 length: 12 amino acids. DNA for the CDR3: TGTGCCAGCAGGGGGACAGCCTACGAGCAGTACTTC. Encoded protein: CASRGTAYEQYF.

This clonotype has only a few counts. The chain couples TRBV4-2 to TRBJ2-1; TRBD2 is a possible D gene (6 bases). CDR1 LGHNA and CDR2 YNFKEQ come from the germline V gene. This CDR3 has 16 residues. Between the trimmed V and J ends, which lost 4 bases and 4 bases, there was a span of 17 bases. CDR3 bases: TGTGCCAGCAGCCCAGCCGGCCGGGAGAGGTACAATGAGCAGTTCTTC. Translating gives CASSPAGRERYNEQFF.

The V and J genes are TRBV6-5 and TRBJ1-5; no clear D gene. V lost 9 bases, J lost 0 bases, and 12 bases lay in between. Germline V lookup: CDR1 MNHEY, CDR2 SVGAGI. The CDR3 runs to 14 residues. The DNA for the CDR3 is TGTGCCAGTCGTAAGGTTGATAGCAATCAGCCCCAGCATTTT. Translating it yields CASRKVDSNQPQHF.

This clonotype was seen only a few times. This rearrangement joins TRBV11-2 to TRBJ1-5, with TRBD1 as a possible D gene (6 bases). Germline values: CDR1 SGHAT, CDR2 FQNNGV. The V and J ends lost 5 bases and 1 base respectively, with 15 bases between them. The CDR3 has 16 residues. The CDR3, as DNA: TGTGCCAGCAGCCCGGGGGGCAGGGGAAGCAATCAGCCCCAGCATTTT. It translates to CASSPGGRGSNQPQHF. The whole variable domain, remainder taken from reference TRBV11-2 and TRBJ1-5, is EAGVAQSPRYKIIEKRQSVAFWCNPISGHATLYWYQQILGQGPKLLIQFQNNGVVDDSQLPKDRFSAERLKGVDSTLKIQPAKLEDSAVYLCASSPGGRGSNQPQHFGDGTRLSIL.

This clonotype is categorized as large. This chain uses TRBV5-1 with TRBJ2-1; possible D gene TRBD1, 7 bases. The V and J ends lost 4 bases and 4 bases respectively, with 18 bases between them. The CDR3 covers 16 residues. Germline lookup yields CDR1 SGHRS and CDR2 YFSETQ. CDR3 region: CASSGGTADMYNEQFF. CDR3 coding DNA: TGCGCCAGCAGCGGGGGGACAGCGGACATGTACAATGAGCAGTTCTTC.

In this sample, this clonotype turned up a few times. This sequence joins TRBV20-1 and TRBJ2-1; 10 bases are shared with TRBD1. Per the germline V gene, CDR1 is DFQATT and CDR2 is SNEGSKA (reference sequence). CDR3 length: 14 residues. Unmatched junction bases numbered 4, after V lost 5 bases and J lost 3 bases. The CDR3 region is CSAPRDRGYNEQFF. CDR3 sequence (DNA): TGCAGTGCTCCCCGGGACAGGGGCTACAATGAGCAGTTCTTC.

This clonotype is large (0.1 to 1%). The CDR3 nucleotides read TGTGCCAGCAGCCAATCGACAGGGCCGAACACTGAAGCTTTCTTT. This gives the protein CASSQSTGPNTEAFF. V usage is TRBV3-1 and J usage is TRBJ1-1; 7 nucleotides match TRBD1. The V gene's germline CDR1 is LGHDT and CDR2 YNNKEL (reference sequence). V trimming: 2 bases; J trimming: 1 base; junction bases outside the gene matches: 4. The CDR3 contains 15 residues. The whole variable domain, filled in from reference TRBV3-1 and TRBJ1-1, reads DTAVSQTPKYLVTQMGNDKSIKCEQNLGHDTMYWYKQDSKKFLKIMFSYNNKELIINETVPNRFSPKSPDKAHLNLHINSLELGDSAVYFCASSQSTGPNTEAFFGQGTRLTVV.

This chain joins TRBV30 and TRBJ2-3; D call uncertain. CDR1 and CDR2 from the germline V gene are GTSNPN and SVGIG (reference sequence). Trimming took 1 base from V and 5 from J, leaving 4 bases between them. The CDR3 covers 11 residues. CDR3 loop: CAWSELDTQYF. The CDR3 DNA follows: TGTGCCTGGAGTGAGCTAGATACGCAGTATTTT.

This clonotype turned up a few times. V gene TRBV9 combines with J gene TRBJ1-6, with D unresolved. CDR3 length equals 15 residues. Germline V gene lookup returns CDR1 SGDLS and CDR2 YYNGEE. V lost 4 bases and J 6 bases, leaving 14 bases between the germline ends. CDR3 sequence: CASSTQALLNSPLHF. The CDR3 DNA reads as TGTGCCAGCAGCACCCAGGCCCTTCTTAATTCACCCCTCCACTTT.

Regarding this clonotype: The junction and the germline gene differ at one end; a read error may be behind it. The J gene is TRBJ2-2, the V gene TRBV7-7; no clear D. CDR1 SSHAT and CDR2 FNYEAQ come from the germline V gene (reference sequence). There are 12 residues in the CDR3. The CDR3 here is CASSVNTGELFF. CDR3 nucleotides: TGTGCTAGCAGCGTGAACACCGGGGAGCTGTTTTTT.

This chain links TRBV12-3 or TRBV12-4 with TRBJ2-2; TRBD1 or TRBD2 may be the D gene (5 bases each). Trimming shortened V by 2 bases and J by 4 bases, and 11 bases separated the two germline ends. This CDR3 is 15 amino acids long. The CDR3 DNA follows: TGTGCCAGCAGTTTAAGGCACGGGGCCACCGGGGAGCTGTTTTTT. Translated: CASSLRHGATGELFF.

By sample fraction, this clonotype is large (0.1 to 1%). CDR3 sequence reads: CASSPGRESNYGYTF. The CDR3 DNA is TGTGCCAGCAGCCCCGGGAGGGAAAGTAACTATGGCTACACCTTC. The J gene is TRBJ1-2, the V gene TRBV7-2, with D unresolved. The CDR3 contains 15 residues. The V gene lost 5 bases and the J gene lost 1 base, with 14 bases spanning the gap. Germline CDR1 is SGHTA and CDR2 is FQGNSA.

This clonotype occurred a few times. V gene TRBV15 combines with J gene TRBJ1-6; D remains ambiguous. Germline assignment: CDR1 LNHNV and CDR2 YYDKDF (reference sequence). Trimming left V 0 bases short and J 9 bases short, with 15 bases between. This CDR3 region has 16 residues. This CDR3 is CATSRDPGRPISPLHF. In DNA form, the CDR3 reads TGTGCCACCAGCAGAGATCCGGGGAGACCCATTTCACCCCTCCACTTT.

By sample fraction, this clonotype is large. The V and J genes are TRBV28 and TRBJ2-7; D is possibly TRBD1 (7 bases). The germline gives CDR1 MDHEN, CDR2 SYDVKM. The CDR3 consists of 12 residues. V lost 10 bases to trimming and J lost 2 bases, with 12 bases between them. Written as DNA, the CDR3 is TGTGCCACAGGGGGGAGGACCTACGAGCAGTACTTC. This gives the protein CATGGRTYEQYF.

The V call is TRBV3-1, the J call TRBJ2-7, with 8 positions matching TRBD2. Per germline, CDR1 LGHDT and CDR2 YNNKEL (reference sequence). The J segment lost 6 bases and the V segment lost 5 bases, leaving 12 bases of the junction unmatched. The CDR3 sequence is 15 residues long. DNA of the CDR3: TGTGCCAGCAGCTCCCCGGAGCGGGGGCTTTTCGAGCAGTACTTC. Translating gives CASSSPERGLFEQYF.

The rearrangement joins TRBV18 to TRBJ2-1; TRBD2 matches 8 bases. CDR3 length: 15 residues. Germline loops: CDR1 KGHSH, CDR2 LQKENI. The trim removed 3 bases at V and 6 bases at J, leaving 7 bases unmatched. CDR3 DNA: TGTGCCAGCTCACCCCCTACGGGGGGGACCAATGAGCAGTTCTTC. Protein product: CASSPPTGGTNEQFF.

This clonotype came up a few times. The chain employs TRBV7-9 and TRBJ1-1; D ambiguous. There are 12 residues in the CDR3. The V gene lost 6 bases and the J gene lost 1 base, with 6 bases spanning the gap. Germline V gene sequence: CDR1 SEHNR, CDR2 FQNEAQ (reference sequence). The DNA of the CDR3 is TGTGCCAGCAGGATTAAGAACACTGAAGCTTTCTTT. Translated: CASRIKNTEAFF.

V and J are TRBV24-1 and TRBJ1-1, with a tentative D call TRBD1 (6 bases). Germline CDR1 reads KGHDR; CDR2 reads SFDVKD. The CDR3 has 13 amino acids. Deletions cut 7 bases from V and 4 bases from J, with 12 bases between. Written as DNA, the CDR3 is TGTGCCACCAGGCACAGGGAGTCCACTGAAGCTTTCTTT. Translating it yields CATRHRESTEAFF.

This sequence joins TRBV21-1 and TRBJ2-5; TRBD1 is the table's D call and was not checked against the DNA. TRBV21-1 constitutes a pseudogene. This CDR3 spans 17 amino acids. The CDR3 DNA reads as TGTGCCAGCAGTACCGCCGGGACAGGGAAGATGGGAGAGACCCAGTACTTC. It is translated as CASSTAGTGKMGETQYF.

CDR3 bases: TGTGCCAGCAGCCAAAGGGACAGGGTTGGGCGGGGCAACTACGAGCAGTACTTC. Residues: CASSQRDRVGRGNYEQYF. The rearrangement uses TRBV3-1 and TRBJ2-7; 9 bases map to TRBD1. The CDR3 spans 18 residues. Germline V gives CDR1 LGHDT, CDR2 YNNKEL (reference sequence). J was trimmed by 3 bases and V by 2 bases; bases with no gene match: 14.

This chain links TRBV5-1 with TRBJ2-3, with 8 nucleotides matching TRBD1. Trimming cost V 1 base and J 5 bases; bases outside gene matches: 3. Germline V CDR1 and CDR2: SGHRS, YFSETQ. The CDR3 runs to 14 residues. The CDR3 reads CASSLRQGIDTQYF. The DNA for the CDR3 is TGCGCCAGCAGCTTGAGACAGGGGATAGATACGCAGTATTTT.

This clonotype is deemed large. This sequence joins TRBV3-1 and TRBJ2-7; TRBD2 agrees at 7 bases. J was trimmed by 6 bases and V by 5 bases; bases with no gene match: 10. Germline lookup yields CDR1 LGHDT and CDR2 YNNKEL (reference sequence). The CDR3 extends over 14 amino acids. The CDR3 spells CASSWSAGKSEQYF. Written as DNA, the CDR3 is TGTGCCAGCAGCTGGTCAGCGGGAAAGAGCGAGCAGTACTTC.

This clonotype was seen once. Given a much more abundant clone one base away, this may be a read error. V gene TRBV30 combines with J gene TRBJ2-3, with no clear D. Germline CDR1 and CDR2: GTSNPN and SVGIG (reference sequence). Trimming shortened V by 2 bases and J by 4 bases, and 10 bases separated the two germline ends. CDR3 size: 13 residues. This CDR3 reads CAWSLGPSDTQYF. CDR3 bases: TGTGCCTGGAGTCTTGGGCCCTCAGATACGCAGTATTTT.

This clonotype was picked up a small number of times. The rearrangement links TRBV5-1 to TRBJ2-3, with unresolved D. V was cut by 2 bases and J by 6 bases, with 7 bases left in between. The CDR3 length is 12 residues. CDR1 and CDR2 (germline): SGHRS, YFSETQ. The CDR3 spells CASSLSLDTQYF. CDR3 DNA sequence: TGCGCCAGCAGCTTATCCTTGGATACGCAGTATTTT. The entire variable domain, with the rest obtained from reference TRBV5-1 and TRBJ2-3, is as follows: KAGVTQTPRYLIKTRGQQVTLSCSPISGHRSVSWYQQTPGQGLQFLFEYFSETQRNKGNFPGRFSGRQFSNSRSEMNVSTLELGDSALYLCASSLSLDTQYFGPGTRLTVL.

This clonotype is labeled as large. This chain uses TRBV7-3 with TRBJ2-1, with a tentative D call TRBD1 (6 bases). The V end lost 6 bases, the J end lost 11 bases, and 17 bases lay between the germline ends. Germline V CDR1 and CDR2: SGHTA, FQGTGA. The length of the CDR3 is 13 residues. The CDR3, as DNA: TGTGCCAGCAGTGAGGTGAATGGACAGCAGCAGTTCTTC. This gives the protein CASSEVNGQQQFF.